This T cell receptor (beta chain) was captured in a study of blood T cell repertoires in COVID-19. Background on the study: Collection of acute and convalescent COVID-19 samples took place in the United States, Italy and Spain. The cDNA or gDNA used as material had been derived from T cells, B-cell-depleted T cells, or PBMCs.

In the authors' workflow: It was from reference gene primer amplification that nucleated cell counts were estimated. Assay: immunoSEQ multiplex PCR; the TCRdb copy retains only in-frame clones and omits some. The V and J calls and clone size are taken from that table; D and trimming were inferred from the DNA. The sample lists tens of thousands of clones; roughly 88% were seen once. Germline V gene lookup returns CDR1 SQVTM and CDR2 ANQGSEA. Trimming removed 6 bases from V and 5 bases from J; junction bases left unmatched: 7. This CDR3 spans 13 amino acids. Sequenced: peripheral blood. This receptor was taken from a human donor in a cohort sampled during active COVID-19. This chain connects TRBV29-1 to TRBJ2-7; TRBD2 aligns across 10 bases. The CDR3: CSVAGTSADEQYF. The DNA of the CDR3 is TGCAGCGTGGCCGGGACTAGCGCCGACGAGCAGTACTTC.